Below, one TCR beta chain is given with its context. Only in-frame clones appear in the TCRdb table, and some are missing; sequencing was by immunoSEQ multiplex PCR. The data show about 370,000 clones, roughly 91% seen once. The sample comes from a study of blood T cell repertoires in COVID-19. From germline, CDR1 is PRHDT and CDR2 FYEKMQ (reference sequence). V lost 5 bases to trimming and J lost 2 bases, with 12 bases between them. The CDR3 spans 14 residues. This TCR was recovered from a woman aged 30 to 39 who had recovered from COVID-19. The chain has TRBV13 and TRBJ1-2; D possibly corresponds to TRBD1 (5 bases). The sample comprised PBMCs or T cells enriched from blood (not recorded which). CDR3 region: CASSPGKGNYGYTF. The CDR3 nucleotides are TGTGCCAGCAGCCCAGGGAAGGGCAACTATGGCTACACCTTC.